This TCR beta chain was profiled in a study of response to subunit inactivated influenza vaccine. As for this clonotype: Its antigen is not identified.

General study points: Authors suggested few new T cells are recruited by each seasonal influenza vaccination.

TCRdb reanalysed the RT-PCR reads using MiXCR and keeps one entry per CDR3 protein. The sample consists of around 710,000 distinct CDR3 sequences, approximately 14% of them appearing once. The receptor comes from a man aged 45 to 65 who received an inactivated influenza vaccine. The sample was PBMCs from blood, taken about 14 days before vaccination.

This CDR3 reads CASAVTGDDLDTQYF. The CDR3 coding sequence is TGTGCCAGCGCCGTGACAGGGGATGATTTGGATACGCAGTATTTT. The V gene is TRBV7-8, the J gene TRBJ2-3; 8 nucleotides line up with TRBD1. Trimming removed 8 bases from V and 6 bases from J; junction bases left unmatched: 13. The length of the CDR3 is 15 residues. Germline V lookup: CDR1 SGHVS, CDR2 FQNEAQ. Filled out from reference TRBV7-8 and TRBJ2-3, the complete variable domain reads GAGVSQSPRYKVAKRGQDVALRCDPISGHVSLFWYQQALGQGPEFLTYFQNEAQLDKSGLPSDRFFAERPEGSVSTLKIQRTQQEDSAVYLCASAVTGDDLDTQYFGPGTRLTVL.